The 14 T cell receptor beta chains presented below share a single source sample, sequenced in a study of neoadjuvant nivolumab and ipilimumab in lung cancer. Some clones are missing from TCRdb's copy, which holds only in-frame ones; the method was immunoSEQ multiplex PCR. The repertoire holds about 4,300 clones, around 73% seen once, with 10% to 15% in the top ten. The source material was adjacent normal lung tissue, sampled after neoadjuvant nivolumab, alone or with ipilimumab, at or shortly before surgery. All receptors derive from an adult with non-small cell lung cancer.

This clone turned up a few times. This chain joins TRBV18 and TRBJ2-2, with D possibly matching TRBD1 (5 bases). V gave up 4 bases and J gave up 2 bases, with 17 bases separating them. There are 17 residues in the CDR3. Germline CDR1 reads KGHSH; CDR2 reads LQKENI. This chain's CDR3 is CASSLEGAGQNTGELFF. The CDR3 bases are TGTGCCAGCTCACTTGAAGGTGCCGGACAAAACACCGGGGAGCTGTTTTTT.

The chain carries TRBV5-4 and TRBJ2-3, with 15 bases aligning to TRBD2. The germline V gene has CDR1 SGHNT and CDR2 YYREEE (reference sequence). The J segment lost 0 bases and the V segment lost 4 bases, leaving 6 bases of the junction unmatched. This CDR3 has 18 residues. The CDR3 DNA sequence: TGTGCCAGCAGCCCAGGGACTAGCGGGGGGTGGAGCACAGATACGCAGTATTTT. This codes for CASSPGTSGGWSTDTQYF.

The rearrangement links TRBV29-1 to TRBJ2-7; 10 bases line up with TRBD1. CDR3 length: 15 amino acids. Germline V gene sequence: CDR1 SQVTM, CDR2 ANQGSEA. Trimming at V came to 6 bases and at J to 5 bases, leaving 13 bases not matched to a gene. The CDR3: CSVRNPGQGFNEQYF. CDR3 in DNA: TGCAGCGTCCGAAATCCGGGACAGGGGTTCAACGAGCAGTACTTC.

CDR3 loop: CASSLEGSSDTQYF. The DNA of the CDR3 is TGTGCCAGCAGCTTAGAGGGTTCCTCAGATACGCAGTATTTT. The V and J genes are TRBV11-2 and TRBJ2-3, with D unresolved. Trimming left V 0 bases short and J 4 bases short, with 8 bases between. Germline CDR1 reads SGHAT; CDR2 reads FQNNGV. This CDR3 comprises 14 residues.

The genes are TRBV11-2 and TRBJ1-6; a weak D match, TRBD1 (5 bases). CDR3 length: 15 residues. The V end lost 2 bases, the J end lost 10 bases, and 15 bases lay between the germline ends. CDR1 and CDR2 from the germline V gene are SGHAT and FQNNGV. The chain's CDR3 is CASSLILLGGSPLHF. DNA for the CDR3: TGTGCCAGCAGCTTAATCCTCCTCGGGGGATCACCCCTCCACTTT.

The chain combines TRBV28 with TRBJ1-1; 10 bases fit TRBD1. From germline, CDR1 is MDHEN and CDR2 SYDVKM. After removal of 3 bases from V and 4 bases from J, the junction contained 5 bases not matched to a gene. The CDR3 has 15 residues. CDR3 sequence reads: CASSLTGGAGTEAFF. The DNA of the CDR3 is TGTGCCAGCAGTTTGACAGGGGGCGCTGGCACTGAAGCTTTCTTT.

The genes are TRBV6-5 and TRBJ2-1, with 9 bases that match TRBD1. With 8 bases clipped from V and 8 bases from J, the junction kept 7 bases outside the gene matches. Germline CDR1 and CDR2: MNHEY and SVGAGI. This CDR3 is 13 amino acids long. CDR3 amino acids: CASCQTGGDEQFF. The CDR3 region has the DNA TGTGCCAGCTGCCAAACAGGGGGCGATGAGCAGTTCTTC.

This chain joins TRBV6-1 and TRBJ2-1, with 8 bases matching TRBD2. Germline CDR1 reads MNHNS; CDR2 reads SASEGT. The CDR3 runs to 15 residues. V trimming: 3 bases; J trimming: 11 bases; junction bases outside the gene matches: 12. The CDR3 protein is CASSDRVSGVAQQFF. CDR3 DNA: TGTGCCAGCAGTGACCGGGTTAGCGGGGTAGCGCAGCAGTTCTTC.

This clone was counted only a few times. This rearrangement joins TRBV15 to TRBJ1-5; the match to TRBD1 covers 12 bases. J was trimmed by 2 bases and V by 5 bases; bases with no gene match: 10. Germline CDR1 reads LNHNV; CDR2 reads YYDKDF (reference sequence). CDR3 size: 18 residues. This CDR3 is CATSVGTGGDRGNQPQHF. Written as DNA, the CDR3 is TGTGCCACCAGCGTCGGGACAGGGGGCGACCGGGGCAATCAGCCCCAGCATTTT.

The gene calls are TRBV29-1 and TRBJ1-3, with D unresolved. This CDR3 is 13 amino acids long. Germline V gene lookup returns CDR1 SQVTM and CDR2 ANQGSEA. V lost 4 bases and J lost 0, with 7 bases in between. CDR3 loop: CSVVRGSGNTIYF. The DNA of the CDR3 is TGCAGCGTTGTACGAGGCTCTGGAAACACCATATATTTT.

The chain has TRBV11-2 and TRBJ2-1, with 7 bases lining up with TRBD1. V dropped 5 bases and J dropped 4; count of bases not matched to a gene: 5. The germline V gene has CDR1 SGHAT and CDR2 FQNNGV. The length of the CDR3 is 14 residues. The CDR3 protein is CASSPPGQYNEQFF. CDR3 in DNA: TGTGCCAGCAGCCCCCCGGGACAGTACAATGAGCAGTTCTTC. Full variable domain (outside the CDR3, taken from reference TRBV11-2 and TRBJ2-1): EAGVAQSPRYKIIEKRQSVAFWCNPISGHATLYWYQQILGQGPKLLIQFQNNGVVDDSQLPKDRFSAERLKGVDSTLKIQPAKLEDSAVYLCASSPPGQYNEQFFGPGTRLTVL.

In this sample, this clone turned up a few times. The chain combines TRBV10-3 with TRBJ1-5; D not certain. V was pared by 3 bases and J by 1 base, with 1 base between. This CDR3 spans 12 amino acids. CDR1 and CDR2 (germline): ENHRY, SYGVKD. The CDR3: CAISDSNQPQHF. The CDR3 DNA follows: TGTGCCATCAGTGACAGCAATCAGCCCCAGCATTTT.

The CDR3 coding sequence is TGCGCCAGCAGTTCTCAGGGGGGCACTGAAGCTTTCTTT. Protein product: CASSSQGGTEAFF. The chain employs TRBV5-1 and TRBJ1-1, with 7 bases that match TRBD1. Germline V gene data show CDR1 as SGHRS and CDR2 as YFSETQ. V shed 5 bases, J shed 4 bases, and the junction held 5 bases outside the gene matches. The CDR3 is 13 amino acids.

The rearrangement joins TRBV29-1 to TRBJ1-4; 12 nucleotides agree with TRBD1. This CDR3 comprises 16 residues. The V gene end was trimmed by 6 bases and the J gene end by 3 bases; junction bases not matched to a gene: 8. The germline gives CDR1 SQVTM, CDR2 ANQGSEA. CDR3 amino acids: CSVPGTGGTSNEKLFF. The DNA of the CDR3 is TGCAGCGTACCCGGGACAGGGGGCACCTCTAATGAAAAACTGTTTTTT.